This T cell receptor (beta chain) came from a study of blood T cell repertoires in COVID-19 (dated by TCRdb to the early 2020s). Looking at the study overall: Collaborator samples came from the United States, Italy and Spain and covered acute and convalescent phases of COVID-19. A de-identified subject ID, COVID-19 status, age in years and sex were almost always included in the sample metadata. Where available, HLA class I and class II types were taken from metadata supplied by the sample provider and were not determined by assay-based typing. The repertoires were released in a freely available public database intended as a resource for research on the immune response to SARS-CoV-2. The samples were drawn from two sources: the first 160 participants of the ongoing ImmuneRACE study, and 1,200 or so subjects contributed by 6 global collaborators. The dataset comprised deeply sampled blood TCRbeta repertoires from subjects exposed to, actively infected with, or recovered from COVID-19. The material from the prospective study consisted of cDNA or gDNA derived from T cells, B-cell-depleted T cells, or PBMCs. Study-level results and caveats: The quantity of clinical and demographic metadata differed by source and by participant and was supplied without curation.

Collaborating institutions collected whole blood in K2EDTA tubes following their own protocols. Collaborator samples were shipped for TCRbeta analysis as frozen whole blood, isolated PBMCs, or DNA extracted from either sample type. Details on this clone: It lacks a known antigen. Qualities for individual bases were not recorded, and no much larger clone is one base off.

TCRbeta CDR3 regions were amplified from genomic DNA using the immunoSEQ Assay, a bias-controlled multiplex PCR. The original pipeline was this. Nucleated cell counts per sample were estimated from amplification of reference gene primers within the assay. To quantify the absolute abundance of each unique TCRbeta CDR3 rearrangement, sequence reads were collapsed and filtered. For each sample, productive Simpson clonality was calculated as the square root of Simpson's diversity index over productive rearrangements. Drawn from immuneACCESS, this table holds only the in-frame rearrangements with V and J called that TCRdb kept. Clones are partly lost; checked studies trace under half to an unresolved V gene and leave the rest unexplained. That table gives V, J and clone size, and the DNA gave D and trimming. The sample data list around 200,000 clones, and about 90% of these were observed just once. The leading ten clones occupy 1.9% of the sample.

The junction shows trimming of 5 bases on V and 0 bases on J, plus 9 bases between the germline ends. Reading the germline V gene gives CDR1 KGHDR and CDR2 SFDVKD. The CDR3 runs 14 amino acids, cysteine and phenylalanine included. Solely the CDR3 DNA is kept, with 42 bases framed from the first base. The V and J genes are TRBV24-1 and TRBJ2-5; the D segment could be TRBD1, given 6 matching bases. This sequence was found in a man aged 35 to 55 with active or convalescent COVID-19. The sample was peripheral blood. The CDR3 sequence is CATSGTGHQETQYF. The sequenced DNA is TGTGCCACCAGTGGCACAGGGCACCAAGAGACCCAGTACTTC.